The 21 T cell receptor beta chains presented below share a single source sample, sequenced in a study of blood T cell repertoires in COVID-19. TCRdb's copy holds only in-frame clones and misses some; the assay was immunoSEQ multiplex PCR. The table has some 150,000 clones, approximately 84% seen once. Sequenced input: peripheral blood. These receptors originate from a human donor with acute or convalescent COVID-19. The donor label of this sample is uncertain.

Written as DNA, the CDR3 is TGTGCCAGCAGCGAGGGGACAGGGTCCAGGAGTGGCTACACCTTC. Residues: CASSEGTGSRSGYTF. The chain combines TRBV2 with TRBJ1-2; 9 bases agree with TRBD1. CDR1 is SNHLY and CDR2 is FYNNEI in the germline V gene. CDR3 size: 15 residues. With V trimmed by 6 bases and J by 7 bases, 12 bases remained unmatched.

The chain employs TRBV6-4 and TRBJ2-1; 8 nucleotides align to TRBD2. Germline CDR1 is MRHNA and CDR2 is SNTAGT. The V and J ends lost 3 bases and 8 bases, in that order; junction bases with no gene match: 9. The CDR3 spans 15 residues. The DNA for the CDR3 is TGTGCCAGCAGTGAAGGAGCGGGAGTTTATTATGAGCAGTTCTTC. It specifies CASSEGAGVYYEQFF.

CDR3 residues: CASSHQLAGGVAEQFF. CDR3 nucleotide sequence: TGTGCCAGCAGCCACCAACTAGCGGGAGGTGTGGCTGAGCAGTTCTTC. This sequence joins TRBV3-1 (or the pseudogene TRBV3-2) and TRBJ2-1, with 12 bases matching TRBD2. Trimming removed 3 bases from V and 9 bases from J; junction bases left unmatched: 9. CDR1 and CDR2 from the germline V gene are LGHDT and YNNKEL (reference sequence). The CDR3 covers 16 residues.

The J gene is TRBJ1-5, the V gene TRBV6-6; tentatively, D is TRBD1 (5 bases). This CDR3 has 14 residues. CDR1 is MNHNY and CDR2 is SVGAGI in the germline V gene (reference sequence). Trimming shortened V by 9 bases and J by 3 bases, and 15 bases separated the two germline ends. The CDR3 nucleotides are TGTGCCAGTCGCACCGCGGGGGACAATCAGCCCCAGCATTTT. It specifies CASRTAGDNQPQHF.

The rearrangement links TRBV7-2 to TRBJ1-1; 10 positions match TRBD1. CDR1 is SGHTA, CDR2 FQGNSA, per germline. The CDR3 totals 13 residues. With 5 bases clipped from V and 4 bases from J, the junction kept 1 base outside the gene matches. CDR3 sequence reads: CASSRTGGTEAFF. As DNA, the CDR3 is TGTGCCAGCAGCCGGACAGGGGGCACTGAAGCTTTCTTT.

V gene TRBV19 combines with J gene TRBJ1-2; 8 bases map to TRBD1. V lost 6 bases, J lost 4 bases, and 4 bases stayed unmatched. CDR1 is LNHDA, CDR2 SQIVND, per germline (reference sequence). The CDR3 extends over 13 amino acids. The CDR3 loop reads CASRSDRVYGYTF. The CDR3 coding sequence is TGTGCCAGTAGATCGGACAGGGTCTATGGCTACACCTTC.

The chain combines TRBV7-2 with TRBJ2-7; 7 bases agree with TRBD2. V shed 1 base, J shed 6 bases, and the junction held 3 bases outside the gene matches. The CDR3 is 13 amino acids. The V gene's germline CDR1 is SGHTA and CDR2 FQGNSA. CDR3 in amino acids: CASSLEGGGEQYV. DNA for the CDR3: TGTGCCAGCAGCTTAGAGGGCGGGGGCGAGCAGTACGTC.

This sequence joins TRBV9 and TRBJ2-2; D might be TRBD2 (7 bases). Germline-derived CDR1 and CDR2 are SGDLS and YYNGEE. This CDR3 comprises 16 residues. V gave up 2 bases and J gave up 6 bases, with 17 bases separating them. The DNA for the CDR3 is TGTGCCAGCAGCGTGAGGGGGACTAAGCTCCCCGGGGAGCTGTTTTTT. Protein product: CASSVRGTKLPGELFF.

This clone was counted between two and nine times. This chain uses TRBV24-1 with TRBJ1-2; TRBD1 agrees at 9 bases. The J segment lost 4 bases and the V segment lost 7 bases, leaving 6 bases of the junction unmatched. The CDR3 has 14 residues. Germline CDR1 reads KGHDR; CDR2 reads SFDVKD. Here the CDR3 DNA reads TGTGCCACCAGCAGGACAGGGGACTCCTATGGCTACACCTTC. This encodes CATSRTGDSYGYTF.

V usage is TRBV7-9 and J usage is TRBJ1-3; the match to TRBD1 covers 8 bases. J was trimmed by 4 bases and V by 9 bases; bases with no gene match: 5. The CDR3 contains 13 residues. Germline CDR1 is SEHNR and CDR2 is FQNEAQ (reference sequence). The chain's CDR3 is CASHRGEGNTIYF. The CDR3 DNA is TGTGCCAGTCACAGGGGGGAAGGAAACACCATATATTTT.

The rearrangement links TRBV5-1 to TRBJ1-3, with 10 bases identical to TRBD1. With 0 bases clipped from V and 2 bases from J, the junction kept 2 bases outside the gene matches. The CDR3 contains 16 residues. Germline V lookup: CDR1 SGHRS, CDR2 YFSETQ. CDR3 sequence: CASSLGTGGAGNTIYF. In nucleotides, the CDR3 is TGCGCCAGCAGCTTGGGGACAGGGGGAGCTGGAAACACCATATATTTT.

This clone has only one observation. The chain recombines TRBV7-9 with TRBJ1-3; 7 positions match TRBD1. Germline CDR1 SEHNR, CDR2 FQNEAQ (reference sequence). V dropped 6 bases and J dropped 0; count of bases not matched to a gene: 5. CDR3 length equals 15 residues. CDR3 sequence (DNA): TGTGCCAGCAGTTTAACAGGGGTCTCTGGAAACACCATATATTTT. Translated, it gives CASSLTGVSGNTIYF.

This chain links TRBV14 with TRBJ2-3; D is unclear. This CDR3 spans 11 amino acids. Germline-derived CDR1 and CDR2 are SGHDN and FVKESK. Trimming left V 2 bases short and J 8 bases short, with 5 bases between. The CDR3, as DNA: TGTGCCAGCAGCCAACAGCGTACGCAGTATTTT. It specifies CASSQQRTQYF.

This sequence joins TRBV3-1 (or the pseudogene TRBV3-2) and TRBJ1-2; 9 nucleotides match TRBD1. Germline V gives CDR1 LGHDT, CDR2 YNNKEL (reference sequence). Trimming removed 5 bases from V and 4 bases from J; junction bases left unmatched: 5. The length of the CDR3 is 14 residues. Here the CDR3 reads CASSSGTGFYGYTF. As DNA, the CDR3 is TGTGCCAGCAGCTCCGGGACAGGGTTCTATGGCTACACCTTC.

This clone was seen more than once but under ten times. The gene calls are TRBV9 and TRBJ1-4; possible D gene TRBD1, 5 bases. The CDR3 is 14 amino acids. The V gene's germline CDR1 is SGDLS and CDR2 YYNGEE. V was cut by 4 bases and J by 0 bases, with 7 bases left in between. CDR3 DNA: TGTGCCAGCAGCCAGACAGCAACTAATGAAAAACTGTTTTTT. Protein product: CASSQTATNEKLFF.

This clone was observed a single time. The chain is built from TRBV24-1 and TRBJ1-2; TRBD1 matches 8 bases. V gave up 4 bases and J gave up 6 bases; unmatched junction bases: 12. This CDR3 contains 16 residues. In germline, CDR1 is KGHDR, CDR2 SFDVKD. The CDR3 loop is CATSEDGQGGTNGYTF. The CDR3 DNA reads as TGTGCCACCAGTGAAGACGGACAGGGAGGGACGAATGGCTACACCTTC.

CDR3 nucleotides: TGTGCCATCAACACCGGGACAGGGAACTACAATGAGCAGTTCTTC. Its protein is CAINTGTGNYNEQFF. The chain uses TRBV10-3 and TRBJ2-1; the match to TRBD1 covers 9 bases. Germline CDR1 is ENHRY and CDR2 is SYGVKD. V lost 7 bases, J lost 3 bases, and 7 bases stayed unmatched. The length of the CDR3 is 15 residues.

This chain uses TRBV28 with TRBJ1-5; D uncertain. Trimming cost V 5 bases and J 8 bases, with 16 bases left between them. Looked up from germline, CDR1 is MDHEN and CDR2 is SYDVKM. The CDR3 runs 14 residues. CDR3 sequence: CASSPPRGREPQHF. The CDR3 region has the DNA TGTGCCAGCAGTCCCCCTCGGGGTAGGGAGCCCCAGCATTTT.

The chain joins TRBV18 to TRBJ2-5; no firm D call. The CDR3 loop spans 12 amino acids. CDR1 and CDR2 from the germline V gene are KGHSH and LQKENI. The germline V and J ends were trimmed by 6 bases and 5 bases, with 10 bases remaining between them. The CDR3 nucleotides read TGTGCCAGCTCCCCCCAACGGGAGACCCAGTACTTC. Encoded protein: CASSPQRETQYF.

The chain employs TRBV5-6 and TRBJ1-5, with TRBD1 identical over 7 bases. CDR1 is SGHDT, CDR2 YYEEEE, per germline. Trimming took 4 bases from V and 11 from J; bases not matched to a gene: 15. The CDR3 has 15 amino acids. The CDR3: CASSPGGGTQRTQHF. CDR3 nucleotides: TGTGCCAGCAGCCCTGGAGGGGGCACCCAAAGGACCCAGCATTTT.

The genes are TRBV7-2 and TRBJ2-1, with D uncertain. The V gene's germline CDR1 is SGHTA and CDR2 FQGNSA. V lost 3 bases, J lost 8 bases, and 17 bases lay in between. The CDR3 is made up of 15 amino acids. CDR3 protein: CASSLWSTSDDEQFF. The CDR3 coding sequence is TGTGCCAGCAGCTTGTGGAGTACATCTGACGATGAGCAGTTCTTC.